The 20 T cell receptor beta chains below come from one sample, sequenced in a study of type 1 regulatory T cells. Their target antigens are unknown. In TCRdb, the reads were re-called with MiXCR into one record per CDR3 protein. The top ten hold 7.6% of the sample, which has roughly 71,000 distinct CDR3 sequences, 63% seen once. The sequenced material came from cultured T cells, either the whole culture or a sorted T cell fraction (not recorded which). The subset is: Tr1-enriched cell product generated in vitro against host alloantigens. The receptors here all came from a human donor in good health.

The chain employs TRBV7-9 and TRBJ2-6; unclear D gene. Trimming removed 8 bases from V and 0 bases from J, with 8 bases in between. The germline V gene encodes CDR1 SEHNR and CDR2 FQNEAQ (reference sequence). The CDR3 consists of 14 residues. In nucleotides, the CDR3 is TGTGCCAGCGGCCGGTACTCTGGGGCCAACGTCCTGACTTTC. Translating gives CASGRYSGANVLTF.

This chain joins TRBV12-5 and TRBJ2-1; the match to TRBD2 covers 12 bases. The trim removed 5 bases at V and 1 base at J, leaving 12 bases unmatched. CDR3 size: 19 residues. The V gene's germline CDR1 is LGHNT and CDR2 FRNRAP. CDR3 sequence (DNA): TGTGCTAGTGGTCCAGCTAGCGGGAGGGATTTGGGGTCCTACAATGAGCAGTTCTTC. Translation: CASGPASGRDLGSYNEQFF.

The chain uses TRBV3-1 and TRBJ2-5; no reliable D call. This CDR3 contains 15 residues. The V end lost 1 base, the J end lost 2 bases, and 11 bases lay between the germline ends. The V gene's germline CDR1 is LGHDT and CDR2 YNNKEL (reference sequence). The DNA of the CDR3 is TGTGCCAGCAGCCAAGTCGCACCACCACAAGAGACCCAGTACTTC. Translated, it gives CASSQVAPPQETQYF.

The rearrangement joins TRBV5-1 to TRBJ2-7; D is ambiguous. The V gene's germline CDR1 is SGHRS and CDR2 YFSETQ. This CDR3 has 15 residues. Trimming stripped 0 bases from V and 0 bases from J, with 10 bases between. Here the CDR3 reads CASSLGPPISYEQYF. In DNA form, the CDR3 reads TGCGCCAGCAGCTTGGGACCCCCGATCTCCTACGAGCAGTACTTC.

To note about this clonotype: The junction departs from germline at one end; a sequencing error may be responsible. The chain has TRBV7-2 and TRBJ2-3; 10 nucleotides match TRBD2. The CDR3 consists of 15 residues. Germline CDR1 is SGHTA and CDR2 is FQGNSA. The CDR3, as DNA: TGTGCCGGCAGCTTCGTAGCGGGAGGTTCAGATACGCAGTATTTT. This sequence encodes CAGSFVAGGSDTQYF.

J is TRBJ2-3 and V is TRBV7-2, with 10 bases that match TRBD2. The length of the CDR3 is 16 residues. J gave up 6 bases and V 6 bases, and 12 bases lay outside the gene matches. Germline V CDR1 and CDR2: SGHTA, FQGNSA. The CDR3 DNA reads TGTGCCAGCAGTTCCAGAGCTAGCGGGAGTGGTGATACGCAGTATTTT. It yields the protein CASSSRASGSGDTQYF.

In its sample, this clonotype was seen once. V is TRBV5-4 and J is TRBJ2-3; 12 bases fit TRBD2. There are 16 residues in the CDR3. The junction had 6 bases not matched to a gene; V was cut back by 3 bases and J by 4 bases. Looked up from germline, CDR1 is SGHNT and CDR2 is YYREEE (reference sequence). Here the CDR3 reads CASSSRLAGVSDTQYF. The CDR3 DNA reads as TGTGCCAGCAGCTCCAGACTAGCGGGAGTGTCAGATACGCAGTATTTT.

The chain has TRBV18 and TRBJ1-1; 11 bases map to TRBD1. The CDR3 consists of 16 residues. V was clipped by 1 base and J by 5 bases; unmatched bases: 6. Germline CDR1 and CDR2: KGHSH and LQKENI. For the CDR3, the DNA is TGTGCCAGCTCACCACTCGGGACAGGGGGAGATACTGAAGCTTTCTTT. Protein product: CASSPLGTGGDTEAFF.

CDR3 loop: CASSSFPGTGELFF. CDR3 nucleotides: TGTGCCAGCAGCTCATTCCCCGGGACCGGGGAGCTGTTTTTT. This chain joins TRBV11-3 and TRBJ2-2, with D unresolved. Germline V gene sequence: CDR1 SGHNT, CDR2 YENEEA. The V end lost 4 bases, the J end lost 5 bases, and 11 bases lay between the germline ends. The CDR3 is 14 residues long.

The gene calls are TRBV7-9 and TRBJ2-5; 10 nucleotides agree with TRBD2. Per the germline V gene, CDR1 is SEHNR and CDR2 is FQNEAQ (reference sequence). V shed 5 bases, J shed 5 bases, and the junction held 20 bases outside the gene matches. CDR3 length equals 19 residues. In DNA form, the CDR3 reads TGTGCCAGCAGCCTACGAACCCTATCCCTAGCGGGAGTGATGGAGACCCAGTACTTC. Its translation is CASSLRTLSLAGVMETQYF.

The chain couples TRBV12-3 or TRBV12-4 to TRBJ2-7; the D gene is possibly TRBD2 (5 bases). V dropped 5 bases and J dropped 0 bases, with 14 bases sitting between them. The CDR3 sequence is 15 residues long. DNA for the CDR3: TGTGCCAGCAGTCATAGGACTGAAAGCTCCTACGAGCAGTACTTC. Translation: CASSHRTESSYEQYF.

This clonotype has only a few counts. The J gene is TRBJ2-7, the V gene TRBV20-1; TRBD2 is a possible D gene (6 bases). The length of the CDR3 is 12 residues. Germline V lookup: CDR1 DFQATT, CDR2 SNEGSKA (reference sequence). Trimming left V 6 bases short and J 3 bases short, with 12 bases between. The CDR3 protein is CSALGLHYEQYF. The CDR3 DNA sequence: TGCAGTGCCCTGGGACTGCACTACGAGCAGTACTTC.

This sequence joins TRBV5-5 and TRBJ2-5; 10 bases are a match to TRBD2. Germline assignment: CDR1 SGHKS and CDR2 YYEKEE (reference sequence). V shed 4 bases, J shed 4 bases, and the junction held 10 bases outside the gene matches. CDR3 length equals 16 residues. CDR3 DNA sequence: TGTGCCAGCAGCCTGAGACTAGCGGGCGGGCGAGAGACCCAGTACTTC. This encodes CASSLRLAGGRETQYF. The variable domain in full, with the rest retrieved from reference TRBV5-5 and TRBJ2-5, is DAGVTQSPTHLIKTRGQQVTLRCSPISGHKSVSWYQQVLGQGPQFIFQYYEKEERGRGNFPDRFSARQFPNYSSELNVNALLLGDSALYLCASSLRLAGGRETQYFGPGTRLLVL.

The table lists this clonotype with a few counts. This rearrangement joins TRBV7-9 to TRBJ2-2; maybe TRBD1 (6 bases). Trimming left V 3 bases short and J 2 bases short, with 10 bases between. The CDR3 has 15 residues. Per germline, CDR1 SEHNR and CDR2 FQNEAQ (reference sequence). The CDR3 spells CASSLYRDNTGELFF. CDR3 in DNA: TGTGCCAGCAGCTTGTACAGGGACAACACCGGGGAGCTGTTTTTT.

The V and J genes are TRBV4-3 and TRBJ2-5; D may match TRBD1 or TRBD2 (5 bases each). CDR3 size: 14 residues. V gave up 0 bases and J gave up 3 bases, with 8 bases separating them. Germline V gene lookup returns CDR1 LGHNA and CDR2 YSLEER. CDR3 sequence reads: CASSQDRGEETQYF. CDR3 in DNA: TGCGCCAGCAGCCAAGATAGAGGGGAAGAGACCCAGTACTTC.

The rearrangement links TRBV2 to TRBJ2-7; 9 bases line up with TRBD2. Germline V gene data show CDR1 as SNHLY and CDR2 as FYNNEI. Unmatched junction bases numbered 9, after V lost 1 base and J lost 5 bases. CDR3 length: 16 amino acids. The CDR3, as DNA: TGTGCCAGCAGTGAAGAATCATCTAGCGGGAACGACGAGCAGTACTTC. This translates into CASSEESSSGNDEQYF.

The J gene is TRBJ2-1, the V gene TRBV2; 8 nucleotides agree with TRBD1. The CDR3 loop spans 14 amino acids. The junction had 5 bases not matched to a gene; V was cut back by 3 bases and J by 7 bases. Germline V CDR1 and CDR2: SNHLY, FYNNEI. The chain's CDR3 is CASSDRTGFNEQFF. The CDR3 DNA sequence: TGTGCCAGCAGTGACAGGACAGGGTTTAATGAGCAGTTCTTC.

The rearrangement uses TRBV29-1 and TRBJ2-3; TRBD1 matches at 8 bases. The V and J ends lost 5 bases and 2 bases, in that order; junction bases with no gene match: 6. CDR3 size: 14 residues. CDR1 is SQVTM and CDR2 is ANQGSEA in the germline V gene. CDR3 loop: CSVSQGVYTDTQYF. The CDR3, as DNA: TGCAGCGTTTCACAGGGGGTTTACACAGATACGCAGTATTTT.

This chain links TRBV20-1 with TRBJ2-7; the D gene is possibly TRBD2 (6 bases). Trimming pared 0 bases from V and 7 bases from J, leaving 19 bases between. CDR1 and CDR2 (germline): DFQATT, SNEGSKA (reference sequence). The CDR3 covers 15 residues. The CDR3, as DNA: TGCAGTGCTAGAGACTTAACACGAATTAGCGGAGAGCAGTACTTC. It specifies CSARDLTRISGEQYF.

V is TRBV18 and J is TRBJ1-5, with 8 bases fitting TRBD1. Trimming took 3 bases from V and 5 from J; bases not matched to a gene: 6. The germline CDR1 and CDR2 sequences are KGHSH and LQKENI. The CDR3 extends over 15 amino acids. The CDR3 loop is CASSPDRAGYQPQHF. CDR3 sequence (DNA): TGTGCCAGCTCACCGGACAGGGCAGGGTATCAGCCCCAGCATTTT.